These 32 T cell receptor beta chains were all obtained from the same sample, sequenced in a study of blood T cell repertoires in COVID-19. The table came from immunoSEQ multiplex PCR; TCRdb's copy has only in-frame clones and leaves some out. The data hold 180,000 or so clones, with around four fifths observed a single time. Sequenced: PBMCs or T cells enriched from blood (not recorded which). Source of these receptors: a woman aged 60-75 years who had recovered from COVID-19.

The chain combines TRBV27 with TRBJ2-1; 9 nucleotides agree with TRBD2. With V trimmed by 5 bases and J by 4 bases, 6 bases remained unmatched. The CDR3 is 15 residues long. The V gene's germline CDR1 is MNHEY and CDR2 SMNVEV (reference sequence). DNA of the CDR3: TGTGCCAGCAGTGCCGGGACTAGCCCTTACAATGAGCAGTTCTTC. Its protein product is CASSAGTSPYNEQFF.

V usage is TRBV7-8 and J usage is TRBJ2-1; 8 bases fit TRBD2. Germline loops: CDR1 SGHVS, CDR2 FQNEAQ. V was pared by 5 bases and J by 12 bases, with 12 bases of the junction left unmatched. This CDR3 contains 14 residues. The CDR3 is CASSLLGGGRLQFF. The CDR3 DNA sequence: TGTGCCAGCAGCCTACTCGGGGGGGGGCGTTTGCAGTTCTTC.

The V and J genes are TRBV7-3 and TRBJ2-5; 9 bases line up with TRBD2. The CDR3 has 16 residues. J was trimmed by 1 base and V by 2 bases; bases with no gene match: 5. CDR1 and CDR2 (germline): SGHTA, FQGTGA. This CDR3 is CASSLGPAGGQETQYF. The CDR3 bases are TGTGCCAGCAGCTTAGGACCAGCGGGGGGCCAAGAGACCCAGTACTTC.

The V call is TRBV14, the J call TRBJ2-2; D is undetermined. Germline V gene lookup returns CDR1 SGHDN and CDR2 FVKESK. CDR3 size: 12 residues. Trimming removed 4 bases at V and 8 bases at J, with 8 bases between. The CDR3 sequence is CASSLAAGELFF. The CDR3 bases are TGTGCCAGCAGCCTCGCCGCGGGGGAGCTGTTTTTT.

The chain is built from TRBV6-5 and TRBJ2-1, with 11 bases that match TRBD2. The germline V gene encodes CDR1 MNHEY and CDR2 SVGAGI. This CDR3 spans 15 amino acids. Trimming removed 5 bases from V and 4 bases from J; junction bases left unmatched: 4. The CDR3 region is CASSPVAGGYNEQFF. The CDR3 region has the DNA TGTGCCAGCAGTCCCGTAGCGGGGGGGTACAATGAGCAGTTCTTC.

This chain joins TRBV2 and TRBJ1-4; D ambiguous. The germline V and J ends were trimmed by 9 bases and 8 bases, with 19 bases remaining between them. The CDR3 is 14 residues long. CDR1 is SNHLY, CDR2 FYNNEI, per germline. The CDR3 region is CASRGESSGEKLFF. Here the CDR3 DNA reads TGTGCCAGTCGTGGGGAGTCGAGTGGGGAAAAACTGTTTTTT.

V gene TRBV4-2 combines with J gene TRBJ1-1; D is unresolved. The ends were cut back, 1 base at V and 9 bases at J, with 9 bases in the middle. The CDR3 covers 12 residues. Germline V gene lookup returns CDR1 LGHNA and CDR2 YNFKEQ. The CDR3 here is CASSQVAAQAFF. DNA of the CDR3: TGTGCCAGCAGCCAAGTTGCGGCCCAAGCTTTCTTT.

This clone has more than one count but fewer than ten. Here the CDR3 reads CAWSVSVRTSVEQYF. CDR3 bases: TGTGCCTGGAGTGTTTCCGTTCGGACTAGCGTTGAGCAGTACTTC. The V and J genes are TRBV30 and TRBJ2-7; 9 positions agree with TRBD2. The germline gives CDR1 GTSNPN, CDR2 SVGIG (reference sequence). The V gene end was trimmed by 0 bases and the J gene end by 7 bases; junction bases not matched to a gene: 10. The CDR3 is made up of 15 amino acids.

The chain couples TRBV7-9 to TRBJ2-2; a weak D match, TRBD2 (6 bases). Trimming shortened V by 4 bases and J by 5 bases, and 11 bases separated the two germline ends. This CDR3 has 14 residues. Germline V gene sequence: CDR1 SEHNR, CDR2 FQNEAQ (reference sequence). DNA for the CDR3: TGTGCCAGCAGCTCGGGAGCCTGGACCGGGGAGCTGTTTTTT. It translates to CASSSGAWTGELFF.

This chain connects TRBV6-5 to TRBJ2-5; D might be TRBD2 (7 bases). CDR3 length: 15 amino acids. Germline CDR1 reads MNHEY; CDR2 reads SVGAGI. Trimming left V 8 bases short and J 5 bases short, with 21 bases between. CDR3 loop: CASGGGPGRYETQYF. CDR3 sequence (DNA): TGTGCCAGCGGGGGGGGCCCTGGTCGTTACGAGACCCAGTACTTC.

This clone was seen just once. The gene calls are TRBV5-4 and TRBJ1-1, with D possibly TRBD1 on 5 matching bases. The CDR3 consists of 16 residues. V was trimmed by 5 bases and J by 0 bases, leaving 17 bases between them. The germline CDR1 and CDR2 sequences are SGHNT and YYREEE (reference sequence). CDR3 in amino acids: CASSLAGRGVNTEAFF. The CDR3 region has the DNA TGTGCCAGCAGTCTGGCAGGGAGGGGAGTGAACACTGAAGCTTTCTTT.

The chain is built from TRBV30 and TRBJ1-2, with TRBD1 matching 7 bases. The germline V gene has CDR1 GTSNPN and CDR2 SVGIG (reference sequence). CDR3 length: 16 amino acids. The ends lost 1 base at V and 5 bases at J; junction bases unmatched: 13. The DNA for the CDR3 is TGTGCCTGGAGTGCAACCCGGGACAGCCTGAGGTATGGCTACACCTTC. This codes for CAWSATRDSLRYGYTF.

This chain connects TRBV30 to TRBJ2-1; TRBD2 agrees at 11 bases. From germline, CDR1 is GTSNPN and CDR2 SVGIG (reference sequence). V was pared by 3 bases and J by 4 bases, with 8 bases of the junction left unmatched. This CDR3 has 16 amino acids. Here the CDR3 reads CAWRPLTSGGYNEQFF. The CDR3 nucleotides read TGTGCCTGGAGGCCGTTAACTAGCGGGGGTTACAATGAGCAGTTCTTC.

The CDR3 DNA reads as TGTGCCAGTAGTCCAAGGGACAAGGGGAGCTCCTACAATGAGCAGTTCTTC. Its protein is CASSPRDKGSSYNEQFF. The genes are TRBV19 and TRBJ2-1; a weak D match, TRBD1 (6 bases). V dropped 5 bases and J dropped 0 bases, with 17 bases sitting between them. Germline-derived CDR1 and CDR2 are LNHDA and SQIVND (reference sequence). CDR3 length equals 17 residues.

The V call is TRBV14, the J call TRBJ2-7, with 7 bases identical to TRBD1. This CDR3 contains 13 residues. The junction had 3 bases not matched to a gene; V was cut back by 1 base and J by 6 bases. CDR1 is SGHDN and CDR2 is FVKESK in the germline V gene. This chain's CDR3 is CASSQGPGGEQYF. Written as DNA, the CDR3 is TGTGCCAGCAGCCAAGGTCCAGGGGGCGAGCAGTACTTC.

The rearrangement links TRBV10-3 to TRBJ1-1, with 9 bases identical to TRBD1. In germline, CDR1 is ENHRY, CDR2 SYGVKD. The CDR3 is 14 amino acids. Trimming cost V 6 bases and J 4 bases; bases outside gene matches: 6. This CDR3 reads CAIRPTGGGTEAFF. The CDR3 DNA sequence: TGTGCCATCAGACCCACAGGGGGCGGCACTGAAGCTTTCTTT.

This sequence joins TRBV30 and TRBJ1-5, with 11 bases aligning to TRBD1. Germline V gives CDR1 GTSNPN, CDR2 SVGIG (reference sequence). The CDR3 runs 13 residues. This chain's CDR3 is CAWGTGGPRAQHF. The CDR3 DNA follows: TGTGCATGGGGGACAGGGGGACCTCGGGCCCAGCATTTT.

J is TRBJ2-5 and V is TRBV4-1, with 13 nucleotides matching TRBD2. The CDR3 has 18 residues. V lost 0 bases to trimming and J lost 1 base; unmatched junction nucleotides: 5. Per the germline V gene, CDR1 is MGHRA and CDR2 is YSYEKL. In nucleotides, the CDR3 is TGCGCCAGCAGCCAAGACCGACTAGCGGGGGGAACCCAAGAGACCCAGTACTTC. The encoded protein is CASSQDRLAGGTQETQYF.

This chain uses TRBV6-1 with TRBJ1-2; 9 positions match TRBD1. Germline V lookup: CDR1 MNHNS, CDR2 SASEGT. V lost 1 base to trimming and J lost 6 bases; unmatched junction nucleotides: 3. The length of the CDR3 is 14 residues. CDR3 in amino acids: CASSEERTGDGYTF. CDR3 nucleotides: TGTGCCAGCAGTGAAGAGAGGACAGGGGATGGCTACACCTTC.

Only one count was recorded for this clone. CDR3 region: CASTGGYGYTF. CDR3 nucleotides: TGTGCCAGCACAGGGGGCTATGGCTACACCTTC. The chain uses TRBV5-5 and TRBJ1-2; 7 positions agree with TRBD1. J lost 4 bases, V lost 6 bases, and 0 bases had no gene match. The germline CDR1 and CDR2 sequences are SGHKS and YYEKEE (reference sequence). The CDR3 has 11 residues.

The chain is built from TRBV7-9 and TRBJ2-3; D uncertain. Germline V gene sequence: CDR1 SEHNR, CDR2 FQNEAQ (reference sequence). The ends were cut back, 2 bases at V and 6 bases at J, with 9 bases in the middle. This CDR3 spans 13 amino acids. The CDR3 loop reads CASSLLSLDTQYF. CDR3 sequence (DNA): TGTGCCAGCAGCTTATTGAGTTTGGATACGCAGTATTTT. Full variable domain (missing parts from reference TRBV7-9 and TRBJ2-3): DTGVSQNPRHKITKRGQNVTFRCDPISEHNRLYWYRQTLGQGPEFLTYFQNEAQLEKSRLLSDRFSAERPKGSFSTLEIQRTEQGDSAMYLCASSLLSLDTQYFGPGTRLTVL.

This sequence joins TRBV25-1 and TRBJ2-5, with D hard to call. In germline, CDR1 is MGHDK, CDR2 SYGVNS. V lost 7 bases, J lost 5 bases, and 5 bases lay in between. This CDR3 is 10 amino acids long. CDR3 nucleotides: TGTGCCAGCACTCCTGAGACCCAGTACTTC. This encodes CASTPETQYF.

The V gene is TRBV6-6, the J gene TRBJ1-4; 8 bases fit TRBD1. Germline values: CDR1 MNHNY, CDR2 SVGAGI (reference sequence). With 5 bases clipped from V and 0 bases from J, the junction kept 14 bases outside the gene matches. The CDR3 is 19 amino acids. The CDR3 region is CASSLRTGSDSATNEKLFF. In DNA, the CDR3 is TGTGCCAGCAGTCTTAGGACAGGGTCAGACTCTGCAACTAATGAAAAACTGTTTTTT.

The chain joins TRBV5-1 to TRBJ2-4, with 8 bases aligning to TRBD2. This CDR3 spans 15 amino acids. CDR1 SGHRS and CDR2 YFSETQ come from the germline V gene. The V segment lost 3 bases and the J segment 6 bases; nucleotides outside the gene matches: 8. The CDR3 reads CASSSGGTRVNIQYF. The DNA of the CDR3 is TGCGCCAGCAGCTCTGGCGGGACTAGGGTAAACATTCAGTACTTC.

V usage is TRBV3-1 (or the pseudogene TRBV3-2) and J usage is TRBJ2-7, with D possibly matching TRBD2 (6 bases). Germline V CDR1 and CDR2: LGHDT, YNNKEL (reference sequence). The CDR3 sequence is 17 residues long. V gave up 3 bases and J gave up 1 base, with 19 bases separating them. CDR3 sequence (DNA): TGTGCCAGCAGCCACCCTATAGGCCAGGGAGGATCCTACGAGCAGTACTTC. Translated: CASSHPIGQGGSYEQYF.

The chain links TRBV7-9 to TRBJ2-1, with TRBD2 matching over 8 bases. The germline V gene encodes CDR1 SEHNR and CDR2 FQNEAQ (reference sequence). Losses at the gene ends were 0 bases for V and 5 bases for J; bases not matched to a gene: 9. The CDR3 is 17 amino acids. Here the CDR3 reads CASSLAREVFPHNEQFF. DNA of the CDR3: TGTGCCAGCAGCTTAGCGCGGGAGGTCTTTCCACACAATGAGCAGTTCTTC. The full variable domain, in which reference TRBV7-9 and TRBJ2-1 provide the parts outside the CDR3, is DTGVSQNPRHKITKRGQNVTFRCDPISEHNRLYWYRQTLGQGPEFLTYFQNEAQLEKSRLLSDRFSAERPKGSFSTLEIQRTEQGDSAMYLCASSLAREVFPHNEQFFGPGTRLTVL.

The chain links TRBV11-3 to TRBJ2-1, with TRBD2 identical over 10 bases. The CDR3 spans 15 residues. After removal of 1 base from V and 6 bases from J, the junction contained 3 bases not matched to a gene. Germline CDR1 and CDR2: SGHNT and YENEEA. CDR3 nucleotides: TGTGCCAGCAGCTTAGGTTCTAGCGGGAGCAATGAGCAGTTCTTC. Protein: CASSLGSSGSNEQFF.

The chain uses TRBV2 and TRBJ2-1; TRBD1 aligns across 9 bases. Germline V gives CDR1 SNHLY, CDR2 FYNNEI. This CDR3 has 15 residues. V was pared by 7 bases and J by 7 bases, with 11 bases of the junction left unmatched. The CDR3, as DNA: TGTGCCAGCACGGGACAGGGAAGAGTAGGGAATGAGCAGTTCTTC. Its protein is CASTGQGRVGNEQFF.

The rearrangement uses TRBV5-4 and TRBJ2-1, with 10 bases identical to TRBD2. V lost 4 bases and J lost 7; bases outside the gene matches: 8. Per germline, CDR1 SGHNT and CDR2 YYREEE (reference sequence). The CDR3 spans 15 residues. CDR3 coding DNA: TGTGCCAGCAGCAGAGCCGGGACTAGCGTAAATGAGCAGTTCTTC. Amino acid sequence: CASSRAGTSVNEQFF.

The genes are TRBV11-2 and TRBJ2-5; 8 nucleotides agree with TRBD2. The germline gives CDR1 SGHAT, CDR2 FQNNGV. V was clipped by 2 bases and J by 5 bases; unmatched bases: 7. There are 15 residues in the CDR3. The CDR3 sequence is CASSLSAGGDETQYF. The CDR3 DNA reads TGTGCCAGCAGCTTATCGGCGGGGGGCGATGAGACCCAGTACTTC.

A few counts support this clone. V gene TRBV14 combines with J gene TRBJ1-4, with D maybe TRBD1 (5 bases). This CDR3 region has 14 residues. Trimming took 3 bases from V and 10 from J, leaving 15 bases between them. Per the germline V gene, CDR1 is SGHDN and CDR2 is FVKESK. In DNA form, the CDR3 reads TGTGCCAGCAGCCACGGGGCAGCGGGTGCAAAACTGTTTTTT. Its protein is CASSHGAAGAKLFF.

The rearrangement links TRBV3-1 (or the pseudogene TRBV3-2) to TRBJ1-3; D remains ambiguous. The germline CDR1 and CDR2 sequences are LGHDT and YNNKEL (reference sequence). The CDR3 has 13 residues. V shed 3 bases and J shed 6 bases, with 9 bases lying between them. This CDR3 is CASSQNGENTIYF. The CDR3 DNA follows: TGTGCCAGCAGCCAGAACGGGGAAAACACCATATATTTT.